This entry describes one T cell receptor (beta chain). As yet, its antigen is unknown. Mismatch with germline at one junction end may stem from a read error. Through Arm-PCR of CDR3 regions and iRepertoire HTBI primers, TCR beta libraries were built. TCRdb processed the multiplex PCR reads anew with MiXCR; each CDR3 protein has one entry. The data show roughly 400,000 distinct CDR3 sequences, 15% seen once. These data originate in a study of regulatory T cells in long-lasting Graves disease. General study findings and limits: It was peripheral blood alone, not thyroid tissue, that was studied.

This CDR3 is built from 15 residues. As to time point: newly diagnosed GD, antithyroid drugs for less than 3 months. The TCR library was made from RNA that had been extracted from PBMCs in TRIzol. The sample was also reused in another study, on T cells in Graves' hyperthyroidism and ophthalmopathy. That source reports: For the diagnoses, clinical symptoms, serum thyroxine and TRAb, thyroid ultrasound and orbital computed tomography were used.

This chain joins TRBV12-3 or TRBV12-4 and TRBJ2-2; D is ambiguous. The material was peripheral blood mononuclear cells (PBMCs), obtained at new diagnosis, from a patient treated with antithyroid drugs. The sequence was obtained from a woman aged 40 to 49 with Graves disease. The CDR3 nucleotides read TGTGTCAGCAGTTTCGAGCGATGGGACACCGGGGAGCTGTTTTTT. This gives the protein CVSSFERWDTGELFF.